Presented here are 18 T cell receptor beta chains from one specimen sequenced in a study of blood T cell repertoires in COVID-19. This table comes from immunoSEQ multiplex PCR, and its TCRdb copy is limited to in-frame clones, with some not included. The table lists about 18,000 clones, roughly 93% of them singletons. The sequencing sample was made of peripheral blood. These receptor sequences come from a human donor in a cohort sampled during active COVID-19.

The chain uses TRBV4-1 and TRBJ2-2; TRBD2 matches 13 bases. Germline assignment: CDR1 MGHRA and CDR2 YSYEKL. CDR3 length: 18 amino acids. The V and J ends lost 5 bases and 4 bases, in that order; junction bases with no gene match: 10. Here the CDR3 reads CASSYRGGLAGVTGELFF. The DNA for the CDR3 is TGCGCCAGCAGCTACCGTGGAGGACTAGCGGGGGTCACCGGGGAGCTGTTTTTT.

V is TRBV7-8 and J is TRBJ1-5; a weak D match, TRBD1 (5 bases). The CDR3 sequence is 14 residues long. Trimming shortened V by 6 bases and J by 5 bases, and 14 bases separated the two germline ends. The germline V gene has CDR1 SGHVS and CDR2 FQNEAQ. The CDR3 region is CASSLVGVDQPQHF. CDR3 DNA: TGTGCCAGCAGTTTGGTAGGGGTTGATCAGCCCCAGCATTTT.

The CDR3 loop is CASSIAGAVYNEQFF. For the CDR3, the DNA is TGTGCCAGTAGTATAGCAGGGGCCGTATACAATGAGCAGTTCTTC. The chain carries TRBV19 and TRBJ2-1, with D maybe TRBD1 (6 bases). The CDR3 has 15 amino acids. The germline V and J ends were trimmed by 1 base and 4 bases, with 11 bases remaining between them. Germline V gene sequence: CDR1 LNHDA, CDR2 SQIVND (reference sequence).

The chain employs TRBV28 and TRBJ2-7; D perhaps matches TRBD2 (5 bases). The CDR3 has 14 residues. The germline V and J ends were trimmed by 10 bases and 4 bases, with 20 bases remaining between them. Germline V gene data show CDR1 as MDHEN and CDR2 as SYDVKM. The CDR3 DNA reads as TGTGCCATCAGAGTAAATGGGGAGAGTTACGAGCAGTACTTC. Its protein is CAIRVNGESYEQYF.

The chain has TRBV14 and TRBJ1-4; D is possibly TRBD1 (5 bases). Germline values: CDR1 SGHDN, CDR2 FVKESK. This CDR3 contains 15 residues. The germline V and J ends were trimmed by 4 bases and 0 bases, with 9 bases remaining between them. CDR3: CASSPDRTTNEKLFF. CDR3 DNA sequence: TGTGCCAGCAGCCCTGACAGAACAACTAATGAAAAACTGTTTTTT.

V is TRBV7-2 and J is TRBJ2-3; 10 bases agree with TRBD2. There are 18 residues in the CDR3. Losses at the gene ends were 3 bases for V and 1 base for J; bases not matched to a gene: 10. The germline gives CDR1 SGHTA, CDR2 FQGNSA. In DNA form, the CDR3 reads TGTGCCAGCAGCTTCGCTAGCGGGAGATTGCTTGGCACAGATACGCAGTATTTT. Protein: CASSFASGRLLGTDTQYF.

V usage is TRBV19 and J usage is TRBJ1-5; maybe TRBD1 (6 bases). CDR3 length: 14 amino acids. The V and J ends lost 7 bases and 5 bases respectively, with 15 bases between them. Germline CDR1 LNHDA, CDR2 SQIVND (reference sequence). For the CDR3, the DNA is TGTGCCAGTACTCACACAGGGCGGGATCAGCCCCAGCATTTT. Its translation is CASTHTGRDQPQHF.

The chain couples TRBV6-4 to TRBJ1-5, with 10 positions matching TRBD1. CDR3 size: 17 residues. V lost 7 bases, J lost 0 bases, and 9 bases stayed unmatched. The germline CDR1 and CDR2 sequences are MRHNA and SNTAGT. The CDR3 here is CASMVTGGADSNQPQHF. The CDR3 nucleotides read TGTGCCAGCATGGTGACAGGGGGCGCGGATAGCAATCAGCCCCAGCATTTT.

This clone occurred once. CDR3 coding DNA: TGCGCCAGCAGCCAAGTTAAGGGGACAGCTAACACAGATACGCAGTATTTT. Translated, it gives CASSQVKGTANTDTQYF. The V and J genes are TRBV4-1 and TRBJ2-3; 7 bases match TRBD1. The V gene end was trimmed by 1 base and the J gene end by 2 bases; junction bases not matched to a gene: 9. CDR3 length: 17 amino acids. Per the germline V gene, CDR1 is MGHRA and CDR2 is YSYEKL.

This clone was seen just once. V usage is TRBV5-1 and J usage is TRBJ1-2, with no clear D. Per germline, CDR1 SGHRS and CDR2 YFSETQ. The CDR3 contains 13 residues. V was shortened by 1 base and J by 4 bases, with 8 bases between the two germline ends. CDR3 nucleotide sequence: TGCGCCAGCAGCTTGTCCGAACTCTATGGCTACACCTTC. It translates to CASSLSELYGYTF. The whole variable domain, remainder taken from reference TRBV5-1 and TRBJ1-2, is KAGVTQTPRYLIKTRGQQVTLSCSPISGHRSVSWYQQTPGQGLQFLFEYFSETQRNKGNFPGRFSGRQFSNSRSEMNVSTLELGDSALYLCASSLSELYGYTFGSGTRLTVV.

The V gene is TRBV14, the J gene TRBJ2-3, with D uncertain. This CDR3 contains 12 residues. Germline assignment: CDR1 SGHDN and CDR2 FVKESK. Trimming removed 1 base at V and 5 bases at J, with 4 bases between. For the CDR3, the DNA is TGTGCCAGCAGCCAAGCAGGAGATACGCAGTATTTT. This sequence encodes CASSQAGDTQYF.

V usage is TRBV6-5 and J usage is TRBJ1-1; a weak D match, TRBD1 (6 bases). Trimming took off 8 bases at V and 1 base at J, with 17 bases between the two ends. The germline V gene has CDR1 MNHEY and CDR2 SVGAGI. CDR3 length: 15 amino acids. For the CDR3, the DNA is TGTGCCAGCTTCCCCCCGACAGGTTGGAACACTGAAGCTTTCTTT. It yields the protein CASFPPTGWNTEAFF.

The genes are TRBV7-8 and TRBJ1-2, with D possibly TRBD1 on 6 matching bases. This CDR3 comprises 15 residues. The V end lost 0 bases, the J end lost 5 bases, and 13 bases lay between the germline ends. The germline V gene encodes CDR1 SGHVS and CDR2 FQNEAQ. CDR3 amino acids: CASSLAVTGGYGYTF. The CDR3 DNA reads as TGTGCCAGCAGCTTAGCTGTGACAGGAGGATATGGCTACACCTTC.

The rearrangement links TRBV28 to TRBJ1-6; the D is unclear. V gave up 3 bases and J gave up 8 bases, with 8 bases separating them. The CDR3 is 13 amino acids. Germline CDR1 MDHEN, CDR2 SYDVKM. This chain's CDR3 is CASSFSPDSPLHF. The CDR3, as DNA: TGTGCCAGCAGTTTCTCCCCGGATTCACCCCTCCACTTT.

This chain joins TRBV7-9 and TRBJ2-5, with 8 bases that match TRBD1. V lost 1 base, J lost 5 bases, and 6 bases stayed unmatched. This CDR3 spans 15 amino acids. Germline V lookup: CDR1 SEHNR, CDR2 FQNEAQ (reference sequence). DNA of the CDR3: TGTGCCAGCAGCTTAGGTCCAGGGGGCAGGGAGACCCAGTACTTC. It specifies CASSLGPGGRETQYF.

The chain joins TRBV9 to TRBJ2-7, with 8 bases that match TRBD2. V shed 0 bases and J 3 bases; nucleotides not matched to a gene: 26. This CDR3 region has 22 residues. Germline loops: CDR1 SGDLS, CDR2 YYNGEE. The CDR3 sequence: CASSVGGGTFVGAAGAFYEQYF. In nucleotides, the CDR3 is TGTGCCAGCAGCGTAGGCGGGGGAACTTTCGTAGGGGCAGCGGGGGCCTTCTACGAGCAGTACTTC.

J is TRBJ2-7 and V is TRBV27; a weak D match, TRBD2 (6 bases). The CDR3 runs 15 residues. Trimming stripped 7 bases from V and 0 bases from J, with 16 bases between. Germline-derived CDR1 and CDR2 are MNHEY and SMNVEV (reference sequence). CDR3: CASKRRAGSSYEQYF. The CDR3 DNA sequence: TGTGCCAGCAAAAGGAGGGCAGGGAGCTCCTACGAGCAGTACTTC.

In nucleotides, the CDR3 is TGTGCCAGCAGCGTAGCTACTAGCGAAGCCCAGAATACGCAGTATTTT. Translating gives CASSVATSEAQNTQYF. V usage is TRBV9 and J usage is TRBJ2-3; 7 bases align to TRBD2. CDR1 is SGDLS, CDR2 YYNGEE, per germline. The CDR3 spans 16 residues. V lost 0 bases to trimming and J lost 7 bases; unmatched junction nucleotides: 11.